These T cell receptor beta chains were read from a single sample in a study of human T cells and chemical hapten exposure. One entry per CDR3 protein results from TCRdb running MiXCR on the RACE reads. This sample has approximately 52,000 distinct CDR3 sequences, with 11% found just once. This specimen consisted of whole blood, obtained in connection with sensitization to the hapten diphenylcyclopropenone (DPC). These receptors were taken from a woman between 40 and 55 years old with alopecia areata. Some clones in this sample may be carry-over from other donors' samples. Both conserved end residues are part of each CDR3. D genes are given only for firm matches. The listing skips clone size in some rows; elsewhere it reads once, few, many or a size class.

>NA|many|TRBV7-8|TRBJ2-7
TGTGCCAGCAGCTTGGGCACCCTCTCCTACGAGCAGTACTTC
CASSLGTLSYEQYF
>TRBD2|many|TRBV6-6|TRBJ2-3
TGTGCCAGCAGTGGGCTAGCGGGAGGGACAGATACGCAGTATTTT
CASSGLAGGTDTQYF
>TRBD2|NA|TRBV11-2|TRBJ2-3
TGTGCCAGCAGCTTAGATCCCGGCGGGGGGGCAGATACGCAGTATTTT
CASSLDPGGGADTQYF
>TRBD2|many|TRBV10-1|TRBJ2-3
TGCGCCAGCAGTGAGTCGGGGGGACTAGGGCGGATAGATACGCAGTATTTT
CASSESGGLGRIDTQYF
>TRBD1|few|TRBV7-9|TRBJ1-4
TGTGCCAGCAGCCCGCCGGGACAGTCAACTAATGAAAAACTGTTTTTT
CASSPPGQSTNEKLFF
>TRBD1|NA|TRBV20-1|TRBJ2-7
TGCAGTGCTAGCCGAGGGGGCTATTCTTCGGACTACGAGCAGTACTTC
CSASRGGYSSDYEQYF
>NA|many|TRBV12-3/TRBV12-4|TRBJ2-6
TGTGCCAGCAGCCCAGGACACTACGTACCCGGGGCCAACGTCCTGACTTTC
CASSPGHYVPGANVLTF
>NA|few|TRBV6-6|TRBJ1-5
TGTGCCAGCAGCCCACAGGGTGGCCAGCCCCAGCATTTT
CASSPQGGQPQHF
>NA|many|TRBV28|TRBJ2-7
TGTGCCAGCAGAGGGACTGTAACCTACGAGCAGTACTTC
CASRGTVTYEQYF
>NA|many|TRBV20-1|TRBJ2-5
TGCAGTGCTAGGGACCGGGTCCAAGAGACCCAGTACTTC
CSARDRVQETQYF
>NA|few|TRBV4-1|TRBJ2-2
TGCGCCAGCAGCCAAGAGTACACCGGGGAGCTGTTTTTT
CASSQEYTGELFF
>TRBD2|few|TRBV20-1|TRBJ2-2
TGCAGTGCTAACGGACTAGCCCCGAACACCGGGGAGCTGTTTTTT
CSANGLAPNTGELFF
>NA|many|TRBV11-3|TRBJ2-7
TGTGCCAGCAGCTTTGACTTCTCTCCCTACGAGCAGTACTTC
CASSFDFSPYEQYF
>NA|NA|TRBV7-9|TRBJ1-1
TGTGCCAGCAGCCCCCGGGGCACTGAAGCTTTCTTT
CASSPRGTEAFF
>NA|NA|TRBV7-6|TRBJ2-3
TGTGCCAGCAGCTCCGGGATTAGAGATACGCAGTATTTT
CASSSGIRDTQYF
>NA|many|TRBV6-5|TRBJ2-3
TGTGCCAGCAGCCGAACTAGTCCCAGCACAGATACGCAGTATTTT
CASSRTSPSTDTQYF
>TRBD2|NA|TRBV18|TRBJ2-1
TGTGCCAGCTCACCGGTAGAAGGACTAGCGGGGGATAATGAGCAGTTCTTC
CASSPVEGLAGDNEQFF
>NA|few|TRBV28|TRBJ1-1
TGTGCCAGCAGACTAACAGACGAAGCTTTCTTT
CASRLTDEAFF
>NA|many|TRBV5-1|TRBJ1-1
TGCGCCAGCAGCTCAGGGAATGAAGCTTTCTTT
CASSSGNEAFF
>NA|many|TRBV7-3|TRBJ1-6
TGTGCCAGCAGTCTCTGGGGGCCGGCGGGAAATTCACCCCTCCACTTT
CASSLWGPAGNSPLHF
>TRBD2|few|TRBV4-1|TRBJ2-1
TGCGCCAGCAGCCAAGGGGAGGGTAGCGGGACGGGCAATGAGCAGTTCTTC
CASSQGEGSGTGNEQFF
>TRBD1|many|TRBV27|TRBJ1-4
TGTGCCAGCAGTCCCCAGGGGGCGACTAATGAAAAACTGTTTTTT
CASSPQGATNEKLFF
>TRBD1|few|TRBV20-1|TRBJ2-5
TGCAGTGCTAGCGACAGGGGTTTGGAGACCCAGTACTTC
CSASDRGLETQYF
>TRBD2|NA|TRBV7-2|TRBJ2-3
TGTGCCAGCAGCAGATCTAGCGGGGGGGCCAGGGATACGCAGTATTTT
CASSRSSGGARDTQYF
>TRBD1|NA|TRBV2|TRBJ2-2
TGTGCCAGCGGGGACGGGACAGACGCCACCGGGGAGCTGTTTTTT
CASGDGTDATGELFF
>NA|few|TRBV2|TRBJ2-7
TGTGCCAGCAGGGACGTGACCTACGAGCAGTACTTC
CASRDVTYEQYF
>TRBD1|many|TRBV28|TRBJ1-3
TGTGCCAGCAGTTTACCCGACAGGGGGCTCTCTGGAAACACCATATATTTT
CASSLPDRGLSGNTIYF
>NA|few|TRBV7-9|TRBJ1-1
TGTGCCACCCTCCCTTTCGGCACTGAAGCTTTCTTT
CATLPFGTEAFF
>TRBD1|few|TRBV27|TRBJ2-3
TGTGCCAGCGGTATACAGGGGGCCCACAGCACAGATACGCAGTATTTT
CASGIQGAHSTDTQYF
>NA|NA|TRBV7-2|TRBJ1-5
TGTGCCAGCAGCCCAAACCGGGATCAGCCCCAGCATTTT
CASSPNRDQPQHF
>NA|NA|TRBV21-1|TRBJ1-1
TGTGCCAGCAGCAAGGACAGGACGAACACTGAAGCTTTCTTT
CASSKDRTNTEAFF
>NA|few|TRBV19|TRBJ2-1
TGTGCCAGTAGTATGGCTGGGGGCGTAATGATTGAGCAGTTCTTC
CASSMAGGVMIEQFF
>NA|many|TRBV6-5|TRBJ1-5
TGTGCCAGCAACCCCCCGGGGGGACATCGGCATTTT
CASNPPGGHRHF
>TRBD2|few|TRBV2|TRBJ2-1
TGTGCCAGCAGTGAGGGGGGGTACAATGAGCAGTTCTTC
CASSEGGYNEQFF
>NA|few|TRBV7-6|TRBJ2-4
TGTGCCAGCAGCTTAGGGGTCGAGAACATTCAGTACTTC
CASSLGVENIQYF
>TRBD2|NA|TRBV6-1|TRBJ2-6
TGTGCCAGCAGTGTTAGCGGGGGTTCTGGGGCCAACGTCCTGACTTTC
CASSVSGGSGANVLTF
>NA|NA|TRBV28|TRBJ2-5
TGTGCCAGCAGTTTATCTGGGGGAAGGGAGACCCAGTACTTC
CASSLSGGRETQYF
>NA|few|TRBV7-2|TRBJ1-5
TGTGCCAGCAGCTTAGAAAGTAGCAATCAGCCCCAGCATTTT
CASSLESSNQPQHF
>NA|few|TRBV20-1|TRBJ1-6
TGCAGTGCTAGGAGAGGGAATTCACCCCTCCACTTT
CSARRGNSPLHF
>NA|NA|TRBV11-2|TRBJ2-4
TGTGCCAGCAGCCCGACCTGGGACGTAGCCACGAGCATTCAGTACTTC
CASSPTWDVATSIQYF